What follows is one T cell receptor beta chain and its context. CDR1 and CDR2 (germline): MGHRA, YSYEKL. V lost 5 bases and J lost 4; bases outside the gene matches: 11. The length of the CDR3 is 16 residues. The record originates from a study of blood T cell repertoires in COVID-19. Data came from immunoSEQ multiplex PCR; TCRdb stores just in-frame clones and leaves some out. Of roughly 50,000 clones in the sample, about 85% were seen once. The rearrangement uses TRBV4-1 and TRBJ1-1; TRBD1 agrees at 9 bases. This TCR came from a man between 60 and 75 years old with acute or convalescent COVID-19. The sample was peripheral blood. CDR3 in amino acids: CASSSTGGGFGTEAFF. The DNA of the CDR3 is TGCGCCAGCAGCTCGACAGGGGGTGGGTTTGGCACTGAAGCTTTCTTT.